A selection of T cell receptor beta chains follows, all from one sample in a study of T cells in Graves' hyperthyroidism and ophthalmopathy. TCRdb re-derived calls from the multiplex PCR reads in MiXCR, one entry per CDR3 protein. The sample consists of hundreds of thousands of distinct CDR3 sequences, roughly 14% of them appearing once. Sequencing input: blood. Source of these receptors: a woman in her thirties or forties with Graves' ophthalmopathy. CDR3s include the opening cysteine and the closing phenylalanine or tryptophan. D genes are given only for firm matches. Rows give clone size only sometimes, using once, few, many, or a class for an expanded clone.

V	size	D	J	DNA	CDR3
TRBV11-2	.	.	TRBJ1-1	TGTGCCAGCAGCTCCCCATTTACAGGGTTAAAAGCTTTCTTT	CASSSPFTGLKAFF
TRBV12-5	many	.	TRBJ2-6	TGTGCTAGTGGTTCGCTGGCCAACGTCCTGACTTTC	CASGSLANVLTF
TRBV5-1	many	.	TRBJ2-2	TGCGCCAGCAGCTTGTCGTGGCATTCGAACACCGGGGAGCTGTTTTTT	CASSLSWHSNTGELFF
TRBV18	few	.	TRBJ1-5	TGTGCCAGCTCACGGGGCGGGTCTCATAGCAATCAGCCCCAGCATTTT	CASSRGGSHSNQPQHF
TRBV6-1	many	.	TRBJ2-7	TGTGCCAGCAGTGTGACCCGGGACGTATCCTACGAGCAGTACTTC	CASSVTRDVSYEQYF
TRBV20-1	many	.	TRBJ1-1	TGCAGTGCTAGACCAACAGCAGGGAACACTGAAGCTTTCTTT	CSARPTAGNTEAFF
TRBV9	.	.	TRBJ2-5	TGTGCCAGCAGCGAGGCGACAGGAGAGACCCAGTACTTC	CASSEATGETQYF
TRBV18	many	.	TRBJ2-7	TGTGCCAGCTCACCACCCGACAGTCGCGAGCAGTACTTC	CASSPPDSREQYF
TRBV29-1	.	.	TRBJ2-2	TGCAGCGTTGACATGGCGGGGCACACCGGGGAGCTGTTTTTT	CSVDMAGHTGELFF
TRBV7-2	few	TRBD1	TRBJ2-2	TGTGCCAGCAGCTTAATGTACAGGGGCACCGGGGAGCTGTTTTTT	CASSLMYRGTGELFF
TRBV20-1	many	TRBD2	TRBJ2-1	TGCAGTGCTCCCAGGGGCAACGGGAGGGCCGTGGATGAGCAGTTCTTC	CSAPRGNGRAVDEQFF